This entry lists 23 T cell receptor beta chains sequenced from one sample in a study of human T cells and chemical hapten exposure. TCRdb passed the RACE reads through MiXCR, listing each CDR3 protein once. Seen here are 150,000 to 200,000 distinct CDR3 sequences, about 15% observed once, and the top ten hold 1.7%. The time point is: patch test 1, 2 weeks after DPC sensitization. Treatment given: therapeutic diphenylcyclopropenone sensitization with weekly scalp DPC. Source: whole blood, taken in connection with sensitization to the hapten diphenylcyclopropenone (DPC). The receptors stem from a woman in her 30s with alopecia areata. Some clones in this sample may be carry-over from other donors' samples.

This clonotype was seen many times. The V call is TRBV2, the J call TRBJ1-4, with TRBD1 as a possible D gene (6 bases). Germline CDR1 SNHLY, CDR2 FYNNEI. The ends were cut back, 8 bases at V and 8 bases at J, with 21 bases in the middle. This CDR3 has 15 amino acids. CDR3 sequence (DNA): TGTGCCAGCGCCCGACCCGGCAGGGGAAGAGAAAAACTGTTTTTT. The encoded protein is CASARPGRGREKLFF.

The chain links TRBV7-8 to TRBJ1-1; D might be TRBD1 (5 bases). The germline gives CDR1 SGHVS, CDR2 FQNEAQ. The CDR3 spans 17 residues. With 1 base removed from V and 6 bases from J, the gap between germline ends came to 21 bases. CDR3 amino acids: CASSLEVLRALGAEAFF. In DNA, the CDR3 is TGTGCCAGCAGCTTAGAGGTTCTGAGAGCACTGGGGGCTGAAGCTTTCTTT.

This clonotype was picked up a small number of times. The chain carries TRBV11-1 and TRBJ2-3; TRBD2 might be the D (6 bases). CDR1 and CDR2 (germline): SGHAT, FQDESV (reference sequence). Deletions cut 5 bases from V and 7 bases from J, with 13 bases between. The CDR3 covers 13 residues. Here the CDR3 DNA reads TGTGCCAGCAGCCCGCTAGCGACGAATACGCAGTATTTT. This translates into CASSPLATNTQYF. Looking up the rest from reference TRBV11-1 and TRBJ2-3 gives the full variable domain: EAEVAQSPRYKITEKSQAVAFWCDPISGHATLYWYRQILGQGPELLVQFQDESVVDDSQLPKDRFSAERLKGVDSTLKIQPAELGDSAMYLCASSPLATNTQYFGPGTRLTVL.

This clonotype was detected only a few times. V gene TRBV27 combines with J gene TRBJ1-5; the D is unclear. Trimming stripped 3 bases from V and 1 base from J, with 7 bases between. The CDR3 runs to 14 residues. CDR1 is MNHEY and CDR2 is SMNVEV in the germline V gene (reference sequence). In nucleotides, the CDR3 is TGTGCCAGCAGTTTTAGCCCGAGCAATCAGCCCCAGCATTTT. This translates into CASSFSPSNQPQHF.

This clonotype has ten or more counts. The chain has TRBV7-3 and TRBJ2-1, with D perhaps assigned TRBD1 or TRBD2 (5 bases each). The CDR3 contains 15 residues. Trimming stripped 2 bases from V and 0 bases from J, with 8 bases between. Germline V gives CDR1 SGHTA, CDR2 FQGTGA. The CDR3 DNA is TGTGCCAGCAGCTTAGCAGGGAGCTCCTACAATGAGCAGTTCTTC. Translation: CASSLAGSSYNEQFF.

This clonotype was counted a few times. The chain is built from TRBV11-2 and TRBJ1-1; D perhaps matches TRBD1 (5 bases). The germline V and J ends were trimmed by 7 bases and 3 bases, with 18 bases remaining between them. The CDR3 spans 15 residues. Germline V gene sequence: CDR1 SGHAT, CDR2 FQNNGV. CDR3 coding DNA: TGTGCCAGCAAAAAGAGGGGCAGGGAGGACACTGAAGCTTTCTTT. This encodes CASKKRGREDTEAFF.

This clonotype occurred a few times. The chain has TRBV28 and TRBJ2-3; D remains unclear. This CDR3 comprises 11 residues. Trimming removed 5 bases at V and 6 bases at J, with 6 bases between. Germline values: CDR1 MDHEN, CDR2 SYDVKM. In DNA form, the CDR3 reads TGTGCCAGCAGTGCCCCGGATACGCAGTATTTT. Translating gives CASSAPDTQYF. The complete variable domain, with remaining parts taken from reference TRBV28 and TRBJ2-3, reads DVKVTQSSRYLVKRTGEKVFLECVQDMDHENMFWYRQDPGLGLRLIYFSYDVKMKEKGDIPEGYSVSREKKERFSLILESASTNQTSMYLCASSAPDTQYFGPGTRLTVL.

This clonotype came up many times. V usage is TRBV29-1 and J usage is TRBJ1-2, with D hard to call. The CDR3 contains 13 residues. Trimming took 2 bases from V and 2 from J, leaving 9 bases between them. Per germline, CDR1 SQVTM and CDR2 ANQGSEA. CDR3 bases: TGCAGCGTTGAACAAAGAGCGAACTATGGCTACACCTTC. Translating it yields CSVEQRANYGYTF. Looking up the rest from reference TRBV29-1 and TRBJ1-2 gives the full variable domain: SAVISQKPSRDICQRGTSLTIQCQVDSQVTMMFWYRQQPGQSLTLIATANQGSEATYESGFVIDKFPISRPNLTFSTLTVSNMSPEDSSIYLCSVEQRANYGYTFGSGTRLTVV.

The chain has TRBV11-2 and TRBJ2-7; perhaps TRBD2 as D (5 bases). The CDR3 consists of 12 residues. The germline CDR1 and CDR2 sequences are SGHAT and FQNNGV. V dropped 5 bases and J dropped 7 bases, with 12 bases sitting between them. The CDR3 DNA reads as TGTGCCAGCAGCCCTCTACCGGGGGAGCAGTACTTC. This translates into CASSPLPGEQYF.

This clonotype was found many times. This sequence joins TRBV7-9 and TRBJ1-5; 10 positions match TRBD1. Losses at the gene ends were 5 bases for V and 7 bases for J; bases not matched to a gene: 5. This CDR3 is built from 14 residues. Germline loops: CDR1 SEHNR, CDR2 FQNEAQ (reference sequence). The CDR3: CASSVGQGFQPQHF. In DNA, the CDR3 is TGTGCCAGCAGCGTGGGACAGGGGTTCCAGCCCCAGCATTTT.

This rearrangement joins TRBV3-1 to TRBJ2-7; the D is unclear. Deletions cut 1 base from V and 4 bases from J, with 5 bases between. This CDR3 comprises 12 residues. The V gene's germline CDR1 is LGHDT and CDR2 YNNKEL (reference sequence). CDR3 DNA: TGTGCCAGCAGCCAAGTTCCTTACGAGCAGTACTTC. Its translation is CASSQVPYEQYF.

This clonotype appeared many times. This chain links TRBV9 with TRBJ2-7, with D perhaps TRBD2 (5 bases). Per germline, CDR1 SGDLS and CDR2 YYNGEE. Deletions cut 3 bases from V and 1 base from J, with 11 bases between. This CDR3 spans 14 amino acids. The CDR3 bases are TGTGCCAGCAGCGCCGGGGATCAATCCTACGAGCAGTACTTC. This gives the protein CASSAGDQSYEQYF.

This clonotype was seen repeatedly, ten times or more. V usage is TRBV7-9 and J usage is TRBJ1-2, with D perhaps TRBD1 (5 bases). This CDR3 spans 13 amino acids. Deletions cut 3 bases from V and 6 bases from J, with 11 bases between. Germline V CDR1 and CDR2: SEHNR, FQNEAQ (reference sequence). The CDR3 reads CASSFREDDGYTF. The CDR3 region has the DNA TGTGCCAGCAGCTTCAGGGAAGACGATGGCTACACCTTC.

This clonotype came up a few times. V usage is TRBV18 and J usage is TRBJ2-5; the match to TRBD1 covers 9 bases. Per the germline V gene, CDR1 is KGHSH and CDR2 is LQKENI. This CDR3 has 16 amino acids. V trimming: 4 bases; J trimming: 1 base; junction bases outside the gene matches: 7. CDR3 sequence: CASSLELQGAQETQYF. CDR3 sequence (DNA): TGTGCCAGCTCACTTGAACTACAGGGGGCCCAAGAGACCCAGTACTTC. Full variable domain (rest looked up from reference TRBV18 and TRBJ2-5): NAGVMQNPRHLVRRRGQEARLRCSPMKGHSHVYWYRQLPEEGLKFMVYLQKENIIDESGMPKERFSAEFPKEGPSILRIQQVVRGDSAAYFCASSLELQGAQETQYFGPGTRLLVL.

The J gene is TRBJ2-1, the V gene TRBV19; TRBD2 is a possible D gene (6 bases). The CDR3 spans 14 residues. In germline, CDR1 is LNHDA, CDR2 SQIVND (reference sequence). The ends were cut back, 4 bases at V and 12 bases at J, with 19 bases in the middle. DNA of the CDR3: TGTGCCAGTAGTACGACTAGTATATCTGAGGGGCAGTTCTTC. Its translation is CASSTTSISEGQFF.

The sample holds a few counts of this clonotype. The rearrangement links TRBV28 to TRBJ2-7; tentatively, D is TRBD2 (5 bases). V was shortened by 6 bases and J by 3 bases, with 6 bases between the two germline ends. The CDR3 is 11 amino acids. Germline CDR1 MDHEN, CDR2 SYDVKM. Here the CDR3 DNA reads TGTGCCAGCAGCGGGAACTACGAGCAGTACTTC. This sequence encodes CASSGNYEQYF.

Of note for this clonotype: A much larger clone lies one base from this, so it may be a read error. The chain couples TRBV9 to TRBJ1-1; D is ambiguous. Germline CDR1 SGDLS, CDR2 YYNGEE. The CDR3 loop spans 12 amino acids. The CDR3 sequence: CVSSLINTEAFF. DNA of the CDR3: TGTGTCAGCAGCCTAATAAACACTGAAGCTTTCTTT. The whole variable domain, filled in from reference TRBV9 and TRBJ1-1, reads DSGVTQTPKHLITATGQRVTLRCSPRSGDLSVYWYQQSLDQGLQFLIQYYNGEERAKGNILERFSAQQFPDLHSELNLSSLELGDSALYFCVSSLINTEAFFGQGTRLTVV.

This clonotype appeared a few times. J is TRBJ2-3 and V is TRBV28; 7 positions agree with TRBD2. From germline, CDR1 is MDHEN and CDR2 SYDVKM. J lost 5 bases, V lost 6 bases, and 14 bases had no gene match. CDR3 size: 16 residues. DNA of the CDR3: TGTGCCAGCAGGGACCCGGCTAGCGGCCCAAGAGATACGCAGTATTTT. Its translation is CASRDPASGPRDTQYF.

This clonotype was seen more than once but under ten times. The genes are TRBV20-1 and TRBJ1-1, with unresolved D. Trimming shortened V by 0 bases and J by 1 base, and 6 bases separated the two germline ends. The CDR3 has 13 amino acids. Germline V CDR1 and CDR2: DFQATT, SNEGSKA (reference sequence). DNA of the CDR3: TGCAGTGCTAGAGATACCAGGAACACTGAAGCTTTCTTT. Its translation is CSARDTRNTEAFF.

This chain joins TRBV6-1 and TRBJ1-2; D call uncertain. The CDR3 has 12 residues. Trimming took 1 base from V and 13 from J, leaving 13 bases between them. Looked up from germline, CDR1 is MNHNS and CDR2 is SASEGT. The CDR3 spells CASSEGPRIGTF. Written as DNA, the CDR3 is TGTGCCAGCAGTGAAGGCCCTAGGATTGGCACCTTC.

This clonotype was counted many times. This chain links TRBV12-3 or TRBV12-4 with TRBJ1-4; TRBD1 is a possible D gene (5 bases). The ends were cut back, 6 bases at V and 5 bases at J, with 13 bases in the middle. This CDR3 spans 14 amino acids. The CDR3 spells CASRPGWGNEKLFF. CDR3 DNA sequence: TGTGCCAGCAGACCAGGGTGGGGGAATGAAAAACTGTTTTTT.

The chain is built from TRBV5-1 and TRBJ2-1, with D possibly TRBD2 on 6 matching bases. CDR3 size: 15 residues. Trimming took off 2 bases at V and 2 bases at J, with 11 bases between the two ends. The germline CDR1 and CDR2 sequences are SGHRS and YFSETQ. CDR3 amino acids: CASSFIPGAYNEQFF. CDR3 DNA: TGCGCCAGCAGCTTTATACCGGGAGCCTACAATGAGCAGTTCTTC.

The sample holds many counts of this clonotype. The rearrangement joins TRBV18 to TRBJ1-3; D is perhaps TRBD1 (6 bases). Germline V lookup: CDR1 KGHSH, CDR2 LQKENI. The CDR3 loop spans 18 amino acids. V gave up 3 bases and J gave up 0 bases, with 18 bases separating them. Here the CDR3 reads CASSPNRPQTGSGNTIYF. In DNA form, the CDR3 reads TGTGCCAGCTCACCTAATCGACCCCAGACAGGCTCTGGAAACACCATATATTTT.